Presented here are 3 T cell receptor beta chains from one specimen sequenced in a study of blood T cell repertoires in COVID-19. TCRdb keeps only in-frame clones here, not all; method: immunoSEQ multiplex PCR. The table lists about 410,000 clones, roughly 90% of them singletons, with about 1.4% in the top ten. Input material: peripheral blood. These receptors all come from a woman aged 40 to 50 with COVID-19, enrolled during active disease.

The table lists this clone with a few counts. The chain carries TRBV3-1 (or the pseudogene TRBV3-2) and TRBJ2-2, with D possibly matching TRBD1 (6 bases). Trimming pared 8 bases from V and 1 base from J, leaving 14 bases between. CDR3 size: 15 residues. Germline lookup yields CDR1 LGHDT and CDR2 YNNKEL (reference sequence). The CDR3 nucleotides are TGTGCCAGCCTCCTTTCGGACAGGAACACCGGGGAGCTGTTTTTT. Translating it yields CASLLSDRNTGELFF.

The V call is TRBV19, the J call TRBJ2-1; tentative D call: TRBD2 (6 bases). V dropped 7 bases and J dropped 6 bases, with 22 bases sitting between them. CDR3 length: 16 residues. CDR1 is LNHDA, CDR2 SQIVND, per germline (reference sequence). The CDR3 DNA reads TGTGCCAGTACCGGAGGGTTTTGGAAGTCGCCCAATGAGCAGTTCTTC. Amino acid sequence: CASTGGFWKSPNEQFF. The complete variable domain, with remaining parts taken from reference TRBV19 and TRBJ2-1, reads DGGITQSPKYLFRKEGQNVTLSCEQNLNHDAMYWYRQDPGQGLRLIYYSQIVNDFQKGDIAEGYSVSREKKESFPLTVTSAQKNPTAFYLCASTGGFWKSPNEQFFGPGTRLTVL.

CDR3 nucleotide sequence: TGTGCCAGCAGTTACTTCCGGTGGTCTGAGCAGTTCTTC. Translating gives CASSYFRWSEQFF. The chain is built from TRBV6-5 and TRBJ2-1, with no clear D. The germline CDR1 and CDR2 sequences are MNHEY and SVGAGI. The V gene lost 1 base and the J gene lost 9 bases, with 10 bases spanning the gap. The CDR3 runs to 13 residues.